The 21 T cell receptor beta chains given below trace back to one sample, sequenced in a study of T cells after yellow fever vaccination. Using its own MiXCR run on the 5' RACE reads, TCRdb lists one record per CDR3 protein. The sample contains about 340,000 distinct CDR3 sequences, around 12% of which appear only once. Source: CD4+ T cells sorted from PBMCs, taken 15 days after the yellow fever booster vaccination. Receptors originate from a man aged 18 to 29 who received the YFV17D yellow fever vaccine.

The genes are TRBV9 and TRBJ1-3, with D possibly matching TRBD1 (5 bases). The length of the CDR3 is 16 residues. Trimming left V 0 bases short and J 2 bases short, with 12 bases between. Germline V gives CDR1 SGDLS, CDR2 YYNGEE. This chain's CDR3 is CASSVAFGGPGNTIYF. The CDR3 DNA sequence: TGTGCCAGCAGCGTAGCTTTTGGGGGTCCTGGAAACACCATATATTTT.

The chain is built from TRBV12-3 or TRBV12-4 and TRBJ2-3; no clear D. This CDR3 has 14 residues. Deletions cut 7 bases from V and 5 bases from J, with 16 bases between. The CDR3 protein is CASTLLHSEDTQYF. The CDR3 nucleotides read TGTGCCAGCACCCTACTACATTCCGAAGATACGCAGTATTTT.

This chain joins TRBV20-1 and TRBJ1-2, with 9 bases identical to TRBD1. The CDR3 runs 14 residues. Germline trimming cut 2 bases from V and 8 bases from J; bases unmatched to any gene: 9. Germline assignment: CDR1 DFQATT and CDR2 SNEGSKA (reference sequence). The CDR3 reads CSARSPGQGGGYTF. The CDR3 DNA is TGCAGTGCTAGATCCCCGGGACAGGGTGGAGGCTACACCTTC.

This clonotype showed up just a few times. This chain links TRBV5-4 with TRBJ2-1; 8 bases map to TRBD2. The germline V gene encodes CDR1 SGHNT and CDR2 YYREEE (reference sequence). The length of the CDR3 is 16 residues. V lost 3 bases to trimming and J lost 8 bases; unmatched junction nucleotides: 13. CDR3 DNA: TGTGCCAGCAGCTCCCTCGGGAAGCGGGGGTTCTATGAGCAGTTCTTC. This translates into CASSSLGKRGFYEQFF.

This clonotype was observed a handful of times. The chain links TRBV5-4 to TRBJ2-5; 8 positions match TRBD1. The germline CDR1 and CDR2 sequences are SGHNT and YYREEE (reference sequence). The CDR3 has 14 amino acids. J gave up 2 bases and V 5 bases, and 5 bases lay outside the gene matches. CDR3 loop: CASRRTGLQETQYF. The CDR3 coding sequence is TGTGCCAGCAGACGGACAGGGTTGCAAGAGACCCAGTACTTC.

This clonotype was counted a single time. This chain uses TRBV10-3 with TRBJ2-2; TRBD1 matches 9 bases. V trimming: 7 bases; J trimming: 5 bases; junction bases outside the gene matches: 5. This CDR3 spans 14 amino acids. CDR1 is ENHRY and CDR2 is SYGVKD in the germline V gene. This CDR3 is CAITGTGRTGELFF. The CDR3 coding sequence is TGTGCCATCACTGGGACAGGGCGGACCGGGGAGCTGTTTTTT.

In this sample, this clonotype turned up a few times. The chain carries TRBV7-8 and TRBJ1-1; no clear D gene. Trimming took off 5 bases at V and 9 bases at J, with 16 bases between the two ends. Germline V gives CDR1 SGHVS, CDR2 FQNEAQ. CDR3 length: 13 residues. The CDR3 is CASSIKNEGKAFF. In nucleotides, the CDR3 is TGTGCCAGCAGCATAAAGAACGAAGGCAAAGCTTTCTTT.

V is TRBV10-3 and J is TRBJ2-5, with a tentative D call TRBD2 (6 bases). The germline CDR1 and CDR2 sequences are ENHRY and SYGVKD. The CDR3 is 14 residues long. The V end lost 3 bases, the J end lost 2 bases, and 10 bases lay between the germline ends. DNA for the CDR3: TGTGCCATCAGTGATTCCCGGGAGCAAGAGACCCAGTACTTC. Protein sequence: CAISDSREQETQYF.

The chain uses TRBV6-1 and TRBJ2-5; weak D call: TRBD1 (5 bases). The CDR3 length is 14 residues. Germline-derived CDR1 and CDR2 are MNHNS and SASEGT. Trimming removed 8 bases from V and 2 bases from J, with 15 bases in between. Here the CDR3 DNA reads TGTGCCAGCCAAGGGGTTCGTGGACAAGAGACCCAGTACTTC. Its translation: CASQGVRGQETQYF.

V gene TRBV4-2 combines with J gene TRBJ1-3; D remains unclear. Germline CDR1 reads LGHNA; CDR2 reads YNFKEQ. The CDR3 covers 16 residues. V lost 0 bases and J lost 4, with 13 bases in between. In DNA form, the CDR3 reads TGTGCCAGCAGCCAAGATTTCGGGGTAGGGGGAAACACCATATATTTT. Amino acid sequence: CASSQDFGVGGNTIYF.

This chain links TRBV20-1 with TRBJ1-4; perhaps TRBD1 as D (6 bases). Germline V gene sequence: CDR1 DFQATT, CDR2 SNEGSKA (reference sequence). Trimming stripped 5 bases from V and 6 bases from J, with 13 bases between. The CDR3 consists of 13 residues. CDR3 in amino acids: CSAQTGPDEKLFF. DNA for the CDR3: TGCAGTGCTCAAACAGGGCCGGATGAAAAACTGTTTTTT.

This clonotype came up a few times. The CDR3 DNA is TGTGCCAGCAGCCACTTGCGGGGGGCCGGACTTGAGACCCAGTACTTC. It is translated as CASSHLRGAGLETQYF. J is TRBJ2-5 and V is TRBV3-1, with 8 bases identical to TRBD2. This CDR3 has 16 amino acids. The trim removed 3 bases at V and 5 bases at J, leaving 11 bases unmatched. The germline CDR1 and CDR2 sequences are LGHDT and YNNKEL (reference sequence).

This rearrangement joins TRBV5-1 to TRBJ1-4; 7 positions match TRBD1. The CDR3 has 19 residues. The germline V gene encodes CDR1 SGHRS and CDR2 YFSETQ. The V and J ends lost 0 bases and 0 bases, in that order; junction bases with no gene match: 11. The CDR3 DNA sequence: TGCGCCAGCAGCTTGGTGGGGGCGACGACAGGGTCAACTAATGAAAAACTGTTTTTT. It codes for CASSLVGATTGSTNEKLFF.

The CDR3 sequence: CASSEYTGAGANVLTF. CDR3 in DNA: TGTGCCAGCAGTGAATATACGGGAGCTGGGGCCAACGTCCTGACTTTC. This chain uses TRBV25-1 with TRBJ2-6; weak D call: TRBD2 (6 bases). This CDR3 is built from 16 residues. Germline-derived CDR1 and CDR2 are MGHDK and SYGVNS. V was cut by 0 bases and J by 2 bases, with 8 bases left in between.

J is TRBJ2-2 and V is TRBV7-2; D ambiguous. The CDR3 loop spans 13 amino acids. Trimming took off 5 bases at V and 7 bases at J, with 11 bases between the two ends. Germline CDR1 and CDR2: SGHTA and FQGNSA. CDR3 in amino acids: CASSASEGGELFF. In DNA, the CDR3 is TGTGCCAGCAGCGCCTCGGAAGGCGGGGAGCTGTTTTTT.

The V call is TRBV7-2, the J call TRBJ2-3, with D possibly TRBD2 on 5 matching bases. The length of the CDR3 is 12 residues. Trimming removed 0 bases at V and 8 bases at J, with 6 bases between. In germline, CDR1 is SGHTA, CDR2 FQGNSA. The CDR3 DNA follows: TGTGCCAGCAGCTTAGCGGGGAGTACGCAGTATTTT. Its protein product is CASSLAGSTQYF.

This clonotype was seen repeatedly, ten times or more. J is TRBJ2-7 and V is TRBV2; 10 nucleotides match TRBD2. Germline lookup yields CDR1 SNHLY and CDR2 FYNNEI. The CDR3 sequence is 14 residues long. Trimming removed 8 bases from V and 0 bases from J; junction bases left unmatched: 4. The CDR3 protein is CASLAGVVSYEQYF. The CDR3 nucleotides are TGTGCCAGCCTAGCGGGGGTTGTCTCCTACGAGCAGTACTTC.

In this sample, this clonotype turned up a few times. The chain carries TRBV21-1 and TRBJ2-7; the DNA was not compared with TRBD1, the D call given in the table. TRBV21-1 represents a pseudogene. The CDR3 totals 13 residues. This CDR3 reads CASNSGQNYEQYF. The CDR3 coding sequence is TGTGCCAGCAACTCGGGACAGAACTACGAGCAGTACTTC.

The V and J genes are TRBV20-1 and TRBJ2-2, with 7 bases aligning to TRBD1. The germline V gene encodes CDR1 DFQATT and CDR2 SNEGSKA (reference sequence). The CDR3 runs 15 residues. Trimming cost V 5 bases and J 1 base; bases outside gene matches: 7. This chain's CDR3 is CSAGDRVKNTGELFF. CDR3 coding DNA: TGCAGTGCTGGTGACAGGGTGAAGAACACCGGGGAGCTGTTTTTT.

This clonotype was counted between two and nine times. This rearrangement joins TRBV5-4 to TRBJ2-3; 12 bases map to TRBD2. The CDR3 covers 17 residues. Trimming at V came to 0 bases and at J to 4 bases, leaving 6 bases not matched to a gene. Germline V gene lookup returns CDR1 SGHNT and CDR2 YYREEE (reference sequence). For the CDR3, the DNA is TGTGCCAGCAGCTTGGAGGGGTCTAGCGGGGGGGCAGATACGCAGTATTTT. Translated: CASSLEGSSGGADTQYF.

V and J are TRBV6-2 or TRBV6-3 and TRBJ2-7; D is tentatively TRBD1 or TRBD2 (5 bases each). V lost 5 bases and J lost 3, with 14 bases in between. This CDR3 contains 14 residues. Germline assignment: CDR1 MNHEY and CDR2 SVGEGT. The DNA for the CDR3 is TGTGCCAGCAGTCGGGACCGACGATTCTACGAGCAGTACGTC. It codes for CASSRDRRFYEQYV.